Each of the 20 T cell receptor beta chains below was sequenced from the same sample in a study of blood T cell repertoires in COVID-19. Method: immunoSEQ multiplex PCR; TCRdb's copy keeps in-frame clones and lacks some. The sample lists around 330,000 clones, 88% occurring once. Specimen: peripheral blood. These TCRs come from a woman aged 50 to 60 with active or convalescent COVID-19.

This chain links TRBV30 with TRBJ2-3; TRBD2 is a possible D gene (6 bases). V was shortened by 5 bases and J by 1 base, with 16 bases between the two germline ends. From germline, CDR1 is GTSNPN and CDR2 SVGIG (reference sequence). The CDR3 length is 15 residues. CDR3 protein: CAWGSRQRGTDTQYF. CDR3 bases: TGTGCCTGGGGGTCCAGGCAGCGGGGCACAGATACGCAGTATTTT. Variable domain in full (rest from reference TRBV30 and TRBJ2-3): SQTIHQWPATLVQPVGSPLSLECTVEGTSNPNLYWYRQAAGRGLQLLFYSVGIGQISSEVPQNLSASRPQDRQFILSSKKLLLSDSGFYLCAWGSRQRGTDTQYFGPGTRLTVL.

This clone was seen only a few times. J is TRBJ1-2 and V is TRBV2; D is perhaps TRBD1 (6 bases). CDR1 is SNHLY and CDR2 is FYNNEI in the germline V gene. Trimming took off 5 bases at V and 5 bases at J, with 15 bases between the two ends. CDR3 length: 14 residues. The CDR3 protein is CASSTTGSGYGYTF. As DNA, the CDR3 is TGTGCCAGCAGTACTACAGGGTCTGGGTATGGCTACACCTTC.

The chain carries TRBV5-8 and TRBJ2-7; D may be TRBD1 (6 bases). This CDR3 has 15 residues. With 2 bases removed from V and 2 bases from J, the gap between germline ends came to 14 bases. CDR1 and CDR2 (germline): SGHTS, YDEGEE. The CDR3 sequence: CASSLSGQNPYEQYF. The CDR3, as DNA: TGTGCCAGCAGCTTATCCGGACAGAATCCCTACGAGCAGTACTTC. Full variable domain (rest looked up from reference TRBV5-8 and TRBJ2-7): EAGVTQSPTHLIKTRGQQATLRCSPISGHTSVYWYQQALGLGLQFLLWYDEGEERNRGNFPPRFSGRQFPNYSSELNVNALELEDSALYLCASSLSGQNPYEQYFGPGTRLTVT.

Only a few counts were recorded for this clone. V and J are TRBV7-2 and TRBJ2-7, with TRBD2 as a possible D gene (6 bases). The germline V gene encodes CDR1 SGHTA and CDR2 FQGNSA. V was cut by 1 base and J by 5 bases, with 12 bases left in between. The CDR3 spans 14 residues. The CDR3: CASSLVLAPNEQYF. CDR3 nucleotide sequence: TGTGCCAGCAGCTTAGTACTAGCTCCTAACGAGCAGTACTTC.

The chain employs TRBV7-8 and TRBJ1-3; no clear D. Trimming removed 2 bases at V and 0 bases at J, with 11 bases between. Per the germline V gene, CDR1 is SGHVS and CDR2 is FQNEAQ. CDR3 length: 16 residues. The CDR3 DNA reads TGTGCCAGCAGCTTACTTCGTCAGAACTCTGGAAACACCATATATTTT. As protein: CASSLLRQNSGNTIYF.

This chain connects TRBV7-2 to TRBJ1-5, with unresolved D. Trimming pared 8 bases from V and 2 bases from J, leaving 22 bases between. CDR3 length: 17 amino acids. Germline V gives CDR1 SGHTA, CDR2 FQGNSA. The CDR3: CASFQAGPLYRNQPQHF. As DNA, the CDR3 is TGTGCCAGCTTTCAGGCCGGTCCCCTCTATCGCAATCAGCCCCAGCATTTT.

The rearrangement links TRBV2 to TRBJ1-1; maybe TRBD1 (6 bases). Germline CDR1 SNHLY, CDR2 FYNNEI. This CDR3 comprises 13 residues. V shed 8 bases and J shed 0 bases, with 10 bases lying between them. The CDR3 coding sequence is TGTGCCAGCCGGACAGACCTGAACACTGAAGCTTTCTTT. Translated: CASRTDLNTEAFF.

The chain carries TRBV4-2 and TRBJ2-3, with D perhaps matching TRBD1 (6 bases). The CDR3 consists of 15 residues. Trimming pared 1 base from V and 2 bases from J, leaving 10 bases between. CDR1 is LGHNA, CDR2 YNFKEQ, per germline. The DNA of the CDR3 is TGTGCCAGCAGCCAAGTGTGGACAGTCACAGATACGCAGTATTTT. Translating it yields CASSQVWTVTDTQYF.

This clone appeared a few times. The chain recombines TRBV16 with TRBJ1-2; 7 positions agree with TRBD1. The CDR3 consists of 15 residues. V lost 3 bases to trimming and J lost 4 bases; unmatched junction nucleotides: 8. CDR1 is KGHSY, CDR2 FQNENV, per germline. The CDR3 DNA follows: TGTGCCAGCAGCCATTGGGACAGTCTCGGCTATGGCTACACCTTC. It translates to CASSHWDSLGYGYTF. The full variable domain, completed using reference TRBV16 and TRBJ1-2, is GEEVAQTPKHLVRGEGQKAKLYCAPIKGHSYVFWYQQVLKNEFKFLISFQNENVFDETGMPKERFSAKCLPNSPCSLEIQATKLEDSAVYFCASSHWDSLGYGYTFGSGTRLTVV.

This chain links TRBV19 with TRBJ2-5; 12 positions agree with TRBD2. CDR3 length: 16 residues. J gave up 2 bases and V 6 bases, and 7 bases lay outside the gene matches. Germline V CDR1 and CDR2: LNHDA, SQIVND (reference sequence). The DNA of the CDR3 is TGTGCCAGTAGCTTACTAGCGGGGGGCCTACAAGAGACCCAGTACTTC. The encoded protein is CASSLLAGGLQETQYF.

V gene TRBV5-4 combines with J gene TRBJ2-3; 8 nucleotides align to TRBD2. Germline loops: CDR1 SGHNT, CDR2 YYREEE (reference sequence). This CDR3 has 15 residues. V was pared by 4 bases and J by 3 bases, with 7 bases of the junction left unmatched. The CDR3, as DNA: TGTGCCAGCAGCGCCAGCGGGAGTAGAACAGATACGCAGTATTTT. This codes for CASSASGSRTDTQYF.

The rearrangement joins TRBV30 to TRBJ1-6, with D perhaps TRBD1 (5 bases). V dropped 3 bases and J dropped 10 bases, with 7 bases sitting between them. CDR3 length: 11 amino acids. Germline V gene data show CDR1 as GTSNPN and CDR2 as SVGIG (reference sequence). CDR3 region: CAWSRESPLHF. CDR3 DNA sequence: TGTGCCTGGAGCAGGGAATCACCCCTCCACTTT.

The genes are TRBV11-3 and TRBJ2-1; D is ambiguous. This CDR3 is built from 17 residues. V lost 3 bases and J 9 bases, leaving 24 bases between the germline ends. The germline V gene has CDR1 SGHNT and CDR2 YENEEA. CDR3 DNA: TGTGCCAGCAGCTTGAGGAGTAGCCCGGTAGCATCAATTGAGCAGTTCTTC. Protein sequence: CASSLRSSPVASIEQFF.

This clone was counted between two and nine times. The chain links TRBV19 to TRBJ2-1; 7 bases are a match to TRBD1. CDR1 is LNHDA, CDR2 SQIVND, per germline (reference sequence). The CDR3 totals 16 residues. Trimming took 5 bases from V and 7 from J; bases not matched to a gene: 14. Written as DNA, the CDR3 is TGTGCCAGTAGTGGGACAGCCATTAGTTTGGGGAATGAGCAGTTCTTC. This sequence encodes CASSGTAISLGNEQFF.

In this sample, this clone turned up a few times. V usage is TRBV27 and J usage is TRBJ2-2; 10 positions agree with TRBD2. This CDR3 contains 16 residues. The J segment lost 4 bases and the V segment lost 5 bases, leaving 7 bases of the junction unmatched. Germline CDR1 reads MNHEY; CDR2 reads SMNVEV (reference sequence). CDR3 in amino acids: CASSPLSGGATGELFF. The DNA for the CDR3 is TGTGCCAGCAGTCCCCTCAGCGGGGGGGCCACCGGGGAGCTGTTTTTT.

The chain uses TRBV13 and TRBJ2-2; perhaps TRBD2 as D (5 bases). The CDR3 spans 16 residues. Trimming removed 8 bases from V and 6 bases from J, with 22 bases in between. CDR1 and CDR2 (germline): PRHDT, FYEKMQ (reference sequence). In DNA form, the CDR3 reads TGTGCCAGCGGGTCGTCGGGAACCCTATTCCCCGGGGAGCTGTTTTTT. Amino acid sequence: CASGSSGTLFPGELFF.

The chain has TRBV4-1 and TRBJ2-2, with 7 nucleotides matching TRBD1. The V and J ends lost 0 bases and 6 bases, in that order; junction bases with no gene match: 4. Germline V gene lookup returns CDR1 MGHRA and CDR2 YSYEKL. The CDR3 sequence is 15 residues long. In nucleotides, the CDR3 is TGCGCCAGCAGCCAAGAGTGGCAGGGGGCCGGGGAGCTGTTTTTT. Translation gives CASSQEWQGAGELFF.

The rearrangement links TRBV6-5 to TRBJ2-5; 9 bases match TRBD2. CDR1 is MNHEY and CDR2 is SVGAGI in the germline V gene. This CDR3 region has 15 residues. J was trimmed by 2 bases and V by 3 bases; bases with no gene match: 4. CDR3 loop: CASSYYSGGQETQYF. The CDR3 DNA is TGTGCCAGCAGTTATTATAGCGGGGGACAAGAGACCCAGTACTTC.

The rearrangement uses TRBV29-1 and TRBJ2-3; 11 bases line up with TRBD2. Per the germline V gene, CDR1 is SQVTM and CDR2 is ANQGSEA. CDR3 size: 15 residues. With 6 bases clipped from V and 2 bases from J, the junction kept 7 bases outside the gene matches. Here the CDR3 reads CSVGYSGGVTDTQYF. CDR3 DNA sequence: TGCAGCGTGGGGTATAGCGGGGGGGTCACAGATACGCAGTATTTT.

The CDR3 DNA reads as TGTGCCACTTCATTGTGGCTAGCGGGGGGCACAGATACGCAGTATTTT. Its protein is CATSLWLAGGTDTQYF. V is TRBV2 and J is TRBJ2-3, with 10 positions matching TRBD2. Germline V gene sequence: CDR1 SNHLY, CDR2 FYNNEI. The CDR3 loop spans 16 amino acids. The V segment lost 10 bases and the J segment 1 base; nucleotides outside the gene matches: 11.